The rows below give T cell receptor beta chains drawn from one sample of a study of response to subunit inactivated influenza vaccine. TCRdb ran MiXCR on the RT-PCR reads and lists one entry per CDR3 protein. The sample holds approximately 490,000 distinct CDR3 sequences, about 7.2% seen once. Sequences were derived from PBMCs from blood, sampled less than 30 months after vaccination. The origin of the receptors is a man aged 45 to 75 who received an inactivated influenza vaccine. CDR3s include the opening cysteine and the closing phenylalanine or tryptophan. Clone size is not always given. Where it is, it says once, few, many or a class for expanded clones.

clone_size	v_call	j_call	cdr3_aa
few	TRBV4-2	TRBJ2-1	CASSQVTGDSYNEQFF
few	TRBV6-5	TRBJ1-2	CASSYSGRGSDGYTF
many	TRBV5-1	TRBJ1-2	CASSPGQGAYGYTF
.	TRBV3-1	TRBJ1-1	CASSQVGGTFGTEAFF
few	TRBV24-1	TRBJ2-1	CAAKPAGGTYNEQFF
many	TRBV28	TRBJ2-3	CASSLTRGTQYF
.	TRBV5-1	TRBJ1-1	CASSLAGREAEAFF
.	TRBV12-3/TRBV12-4	TRBJ2-2	CASSPLVAGELFF
many	TRBV5-1	TRBJ1-1	CASSPSGNTEAFF
few	TRBV11-2	TRBJ1-1	CASSLNLYTEAFF
.	TRBV2	TRBJ1-2	CASSEDPTGAYNYGYTF
many	TRBV6-2/TRBV6-3	TRBJ2-7	CASRGSNTYEQYF
.	TRBV7-9	TRBJ2-3	CASTPGLAADTQYF
many	TRBV12-3/TRBV12-4	TRBJ1-2	CASSLADIAGYTF
.	TRBV12-3/TRBV12-4	TRBJ2-5	CASRSTGTKETQYF
many	TRBV5-1	TRBJ2-1	CASSLGGLANYNEQFF
few	TRBV2	TRBJ1-4	CASSEVQARGEKLFF
.	TRBV6-1	TRBJ1-4	CASSPGLSRDEKLFF
few	TRBV29-1	TRBJ1-2	CSAPLLSGPGGYTF
many	TRBV6-2/TRBV6-3	TRBJ2-3	CASSAYRALFDTQYF
.	TRBV27	TRBJ2-1	CASSLTPGLAGGRMTNEQFF
.	TRBV20-1	TRBJ2-1	CCARDRTSPYNEQFF
.	TRBV18	TRBJ1-4	CASSRGQGKTNEKLFF
many	TRBV28	TRBJ1-5	CASSLPKSIFYYQPQHF
.	TRBV6-1	TRBJ1-6	CASSLGAGVSAPLHF
many	TRBV12-3/TRBV12-4	TRBJ2-1	CASSPSRAGPSYNEQFF